The clone carrying this T cell receptor beta chain was counted between two and nine times. The antigen is not known. These data come from a study of cytomegalovirus exposure and HLA in healthy donors. CDR1 is MNHNY, CDR2 SVGAGI, per germline (reference sequence). After removal of 7 bases from V and 7 bases from J, the junction contained 9 bases not matched to a gene. This CDR3 has 13 residues. The PCR used 60 Vbeta and 13 Jbeta primers. TCRdb's copy holds only in-frame clones and misses some; the assay was immunoSEQ multiplex PCR. The sample records hundreds of thousands of clones, roughly two thirds being singletons. Study-wide results and limits: An analysis done earlier found most TCR beta V segments productive about 90% or about 30% of the time.

Specimen: PBMCs. V gene TRBV6-6 combines with J gene TRBJ1-1; 7 nucleotides line up with TRBD1. The origin of this receptor is a female donor in good health and CMV-seronegative. This CDR3 reads CASTNRDSHEAFF. CDR3 sequence (DNA): TGTGCCAGCACCAACCGGGACAGCCATGAAGCTTTCTTT.